The rows below give T cell receptor beta chains drawn from one sample of a study of T cells in tuberculosis. Profiled with immunoSEQ multiplex PCR; TCRdb holds only in-frame clones, not every one. The sample includes about 34,000 clones, approximately 93% of them seen just once. The starting material was PBMCs, obtained at tuberculosis diagnosis. These receptor sequences come from an adult with tuberculosis. Each CDR3 is given with its conserved first and last residue. A D gene is named only where the DNA matches it firmly. Clone sizes are given selectively: once, few, many, or a class where the clone is expanded.

-	TRBV11-2	TRBJ2-5	-	TGTGCCAGCAGCCCGCAGGCAGAAGAGACCCAGTACTTC	CASSPQAEETQYF
-	TRBV27	TRBJ2-7	once	TGTGCCAGCACAGAAGCCTACGAGCAGTACTTC	CASTEAYEQYF
TRBD2	TRBV5-1	TRBJ2-7	-	TGCGCCAGCAGCTTGGTAGCGGGAGGGCTAAACGAGCAGTACTTC	CASSLVAGGLNEQYF
TRBD2	TRBV9	TRBJ2-3	-	TGTGCCAGCAGCCCCAGCGGGGGTTACACAGATACGCAGTATTTT	CASSPSGGYTDTQYF
TRBD2	TRBV28	TRBJ2-3	-	TGTGCCAGCAGTTTATCCGGACTAGCGGGAGGTACGCAGTATTTT	CASSLSGLAGGTQYF
TRBD2	TRBV4-1	TRBJ2-1	-	TGCGCCAGCAGCCTAGCGGGTGGCACCTACAATGAGCAGTTCTTC	CASSLAGGTYNEQFF
-	TRBV14	TRBJ1-2	-	TGTGCCAGCAGCCTCAGCCCCGGGGATGGCTACACCTTC	CASSLSPGDGYTF
TRBD1	TRBV2	TRBJ1-1	-	TGTGCCAGCAGTGTCACAGGGGTTCAGAACACTGAAGCTTTCTTT	CASSVTGVQNTEAFF
TRBD1	TRBV28	TRBJ1-2	-	TGTGCCAGCAGTACCACCGGGACAGTCGATCCTCCCTTC	CASSTTGTVDPPF
-	TRBV10-2	TRBJ1-1	-	TGCGCCAGCAGTGTTCAGGCCCGCTACACTGAAGCTTTCTTT	CASSVQARYTEAFF
-	TRBV28	TRBJ2-5	-	TGTGCCAGCAGCCCGATTGAGGGACTGGGACAAGAGACCCAGTACTTC	CASSPIEGLGQETQYF
-	TRBV19	TRBJ1-5	-	TGTGCCACCAGGCACCGGACAGACTATAGCAATCAGCCCCAGCATTTT	CATRHRTDYSNQPQHF
-	TRBV5-1	TRBJ2-3	-	TGCGCCAGCAGCTCTTCCCAACCGAGGGATACGCAGTATTTT	CASSSSQPRDTQYF
-	TRBV2	TRBJ1-5	-	TGTGCCAGCAGTGAACAGGGCTACATGCCCCAGCATTTT	CASSEQGYMPQHF
TRBD2	TRBV28	TRBJ2-1	-	TGTGCCAGCAGCTCCCCGGGGGTCGGCGGGAGGGCCGGGAATGAGCAGTTCTTC	CASSSPGVGGRAGNEQFF
-	TRBV2	TRBJ2-1	-	TGTGCCAGCAGTGAGGACTCGGGCTCTCGCTACAATGAGCAGTTCTTC	CASSEDSGSRYNEQFF
-	TRBV5-1	TRBJ2-3	-	TGCGCCAGCAGCCTCGGGGATGGCGGAACGCAGTATTTT	CASSLGDGGTQYF
TRBD2	TRBV27	TRBJ2-2	few	TGTGCCAGCAGTATGACTAGCGGGAACACCGGGGAGCTGTTTTTT	CASSMTSGNTGELFF
-	TRBV29-1	TRBJ2-2	-	TGCAGCGTTGCCGGGGGAATAGACACCGGGGAGCTGTTTTTT	CSVAGGIDTGELFF
-	TRBV2	TRBJ1-1	-	TGTGCCAGCAGTAACTCTCGAAACACTGAAGCTTTCTTT	CASSNSRNTEAFF
-	TRBV5-4	TRBJ1-1	-	TGTGCCAGCAGCTTTGGCGCGCAGGGGCTGAACACTGAAGCTTTCTTT	CASSFGAQGLNTEAFF
-	TRBV4-1	TRBJ2-6	-	TGCGCCAGCAGCCAGGGAACAGGGTTCTCTGGGGCCAACGTCCTGACTTTC	CASSQGTGFSGANVLTF
-	TRBV18	TRBJ1-1	-	TGTGCCAGCTCACCAGGAGCTCCTGAAACTGAAGCTTTCTTT	CASSPGAPETEAFF
-	TRBV7-9	TRBJ2-7	-	TGTGCCAGCAGCCCCCGACAGGACGAGCAGTACTTC	CASSPRQDEQYF
-	TRBV28	TRBJ1-5	-	TGTGCCAGCAGTTTCGGCGCCGAGGGGGGCAATCAGCCCCAGCATTTT	CASSFGAEGGNQPQHF
TRBD1	TRBV27	TRBJ2-3	-	TGTGCCAGCAGTTTCTTCTGGGGGACAGGGGGCAAGCGGGAGTCAGATACGCAGTATTTT	CASSFFWGTGGKRESDTQYF
-	TRBV5-1	TRBJ2-5	-	TGCGCCAGCAGCTTGTATGAGGGAGAGACCCAGTACTTC	CASSLYEGETQYF
-	TRBV2	TRBJ2-7	-	TGTGCCAGCAGTGAATCCCTGGCAGTCTTCAGCTCCTACGAGCAGTACTTC	CASSESLAVFSSYEQYF
-	TRBV12-2	TRBJ2-4	-	TGTGCAAGTCGCTTAGCTCCTAGCGGGAGGGTAGGCAAAAACATTCAGTACTTC	CASRLAPSGRVGKNIQYF
TRBD1	TRBV4-1	TRBJ2-7	-	TGCGCCAGCAGCCAGTCGGGACAGGGGGTCTACGAGCAGTACTTC	CASSQSGQGVYEQYF
-	TRBV28	TRBJ2-7	-	TGTGCCAGCAGTTTATCCGAGGGAGTCAACTACGAGCAGTACTTC	CASSLSEGVNYEQYF
TRBD1	TRBV6-1	TRBJ1-2	once	TGTGCCAGCAGTGACTTACCTAGGGGGCTCTATGGCTACACCTTC	CASSDLPRGLYGYTF
TRBD2	TRBV13	TRBJ2-5	-	TGTGCCAGCAGCTCCCTATCTAGCGGAGGGGAGACCCAGTACTTC	CASSSLSSGGETQYF
TRBD1	TRBV19	TRBJ1-1	-	TGTGCCAGTAGTACCGGGACAGGGGTAACTGAAGCTTTCTTT	CASSTGTGVTEAFF
-	TRBV28	TRBJ1-1	-	TGTGCCAGCAGTTATAGGGGGGGGAACACTGAAGCTTTCTTT	CASSYRGGNTEAFF
-	TRBV6-5	TRBJ2-3	-	TGTGCCAGCAAGTTAAACACCATGCCCACAGATACGCAGTATTTT	CASKLNTMPTDTQYF
-	TRBV6-1	TRBJ2-7	-	TGTGCCAGCAAGAACGGGGGGACAGGCCTCTACGAGCAGTACTTC	CASKNGGTGLYEQYF
-	TRBV10-3	TRBJ2-2	-	TGTGCCATCAGTCTACCTCAGGGGGGCACCGGGGAGCTGTTTTTT	CAISLPQGGTGELFF
TRBD2	TRBV6-6	TRBJ2-1	-	TGTGCCAGCAGTTGGACTAGCGGGGCCGATGAGCAGTTCTTC	CASSWTSGADEQFF
-	TRBV6-5	TRBJ1-1	-	TGTGCCACGACAGATTTGAACACTGAAGCTTTCTTT	CATTDLNTEAFF
-	TRBV27	TRBJ2-7	-	TGTGCCAGCAGTTTATCCCGTTCTATGCACGAGCAGTACTTC	CASSLSRSMHEQYF
TRBD2	TRBV11-2	TRBJ2-2	once	TGTGCCAGCAGCAAGGCTAGCGGGAACACCGGGGAGCTGTTTTTT	CASSKASGNTGELFF
TRBD1	TRBV7-9	TRBJ1-1	once	TGTGCCAGCAGCTCGACAGGGGGCCTCACTGAAGCTTTCTTT	CASSSTGGLTEAFF
-	TRBV10-2	TRBJ2-7	-	TGCGCCAGCAGTGAGCGACCAGGCTCCTACGAGCAGTACTTC	CASSERPGSYEQYF
-	TRBV18	TRBJ1-5	-	TGTGCCAGCTCACCGGCCCAGGGGAACAATCAGCCCCAGCATTTT	CASSPAQGNNQPQHF
-	TRBV5-4	TRBJ1-6	-	TGTGCCAGCAGCTTGGGGCCCCCCAATAATTCACCCCTCCACTTT	CASSLGPPNNSPLHF
TRBD2	TRBV29-1	TRBJ2-1	-	TGCAGCGTCGAGCGGGGGGCTGACAATGAGCAGTTCTTC	CSVERGADNEQFF
-	TRBV5-5	TRBJ2-5	once	TGTGCCAGCAGCTTGGCGGGAGCGGAGGAGACCCAGTACTTC	CASSLAGAEETQYF
-	TRBV19	TRBJ2-6	-	TGTGCCAGTAGTATCAGACTGAAGGACGTCCTGACTTTC	CASSIRLKDVLTF
-	TRBV2	TRBJ2-6	few	TGTGCCAGCAGTGATTACTCTGGGGCCAACGTCCTGACTTTC	CASSDYSGANVLTF
-	TRBV2	TRBJ2-3	-	TGTGCCGAATTCCGACTGAACACAGATACGCAGTATTTT	CAEFRLNTDTQYF
-	TRBV7-9	TRBJ2-7	-	TGTGCCAGCAGTGCGGAGTTGCATTACTACGAGCAGTACTTC	CASSAELHYYEQYF
-	TRBV28	TRBJ2-7	-	TGTGCCAGCAGTTTACGTAACTACGCCTACGAGCAGTACTTC	CASSLRNYAYEQYF
TRBD1	TRBV28	TRBJ1-5	-	TGTGCCAGCATCACCGGCGTTGATCCGGGACAGGGGATGGAGATGGGGGTGAATCAGCCCCAGCATTTT	CASITGVDPGQGMEMGVNQPQHF